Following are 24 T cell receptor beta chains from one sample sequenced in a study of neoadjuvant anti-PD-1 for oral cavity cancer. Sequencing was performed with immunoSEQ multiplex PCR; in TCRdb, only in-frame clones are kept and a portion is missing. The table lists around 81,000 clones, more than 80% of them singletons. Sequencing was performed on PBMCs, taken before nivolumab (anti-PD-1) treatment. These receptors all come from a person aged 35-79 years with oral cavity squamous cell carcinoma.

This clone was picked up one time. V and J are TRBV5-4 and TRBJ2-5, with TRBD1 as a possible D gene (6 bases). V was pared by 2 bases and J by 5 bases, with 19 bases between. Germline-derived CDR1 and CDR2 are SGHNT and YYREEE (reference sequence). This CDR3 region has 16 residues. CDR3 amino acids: CASSLERTASGETQYF. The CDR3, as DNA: TGTGCCAGCAGCTTAGAAAGGACAGCCTCCGGGGAGACCCAGTACTTC. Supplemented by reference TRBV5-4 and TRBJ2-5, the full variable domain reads ETGVTQSPTHLIKTRGQQVTLRCSSQSGHNTVSWYQQALGQGPQFIFQYYREEENGRGNFPPRFSGLQFPNYSSELNVNALELDDSALYLCASSLERTASGETQYFGPGTRLLVL.

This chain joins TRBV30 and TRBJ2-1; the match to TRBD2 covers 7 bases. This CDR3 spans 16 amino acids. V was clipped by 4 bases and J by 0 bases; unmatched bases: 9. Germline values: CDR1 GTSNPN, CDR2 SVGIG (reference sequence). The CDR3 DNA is TGTGCCTGGATACCCCTGGCGGGAGACTCCTACAATGAGCAGTTCTTC. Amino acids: CAWIPLAGDSYNEQFF.

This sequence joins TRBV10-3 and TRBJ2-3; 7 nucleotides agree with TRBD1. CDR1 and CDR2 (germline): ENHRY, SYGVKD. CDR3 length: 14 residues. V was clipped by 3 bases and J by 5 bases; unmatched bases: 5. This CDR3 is CAISEKGAKDTQYF. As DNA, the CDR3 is TGTGCCATCAGTGAAAAGGGGGCCAAAGATACGCAGTATTTT.

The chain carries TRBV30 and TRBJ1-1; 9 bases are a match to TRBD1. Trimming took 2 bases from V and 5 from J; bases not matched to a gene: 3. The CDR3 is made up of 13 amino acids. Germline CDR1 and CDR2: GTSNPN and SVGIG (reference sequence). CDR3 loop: CAWSTTGGTEAFF. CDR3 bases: TGTGCCTGGAGTACGACAGGGGGAACTGAAGCTTTCTTT.

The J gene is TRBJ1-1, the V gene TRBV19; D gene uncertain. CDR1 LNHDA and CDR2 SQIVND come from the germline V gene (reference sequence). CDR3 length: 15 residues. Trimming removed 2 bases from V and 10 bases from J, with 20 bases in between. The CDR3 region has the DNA TGTGCCAGTAGTATACAAGACAAAAACCCGACCGGAGCTTTCTTT. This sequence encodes CASSIQDKNPTGAFF.

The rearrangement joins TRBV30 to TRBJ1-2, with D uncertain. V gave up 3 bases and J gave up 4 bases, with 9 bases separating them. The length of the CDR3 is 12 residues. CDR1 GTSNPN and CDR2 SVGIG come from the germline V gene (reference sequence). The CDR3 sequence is CAWSQTLYGYTF. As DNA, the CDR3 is TGTGCCTGGAGCCAAACCCTCTATGGCTACACCTTC.

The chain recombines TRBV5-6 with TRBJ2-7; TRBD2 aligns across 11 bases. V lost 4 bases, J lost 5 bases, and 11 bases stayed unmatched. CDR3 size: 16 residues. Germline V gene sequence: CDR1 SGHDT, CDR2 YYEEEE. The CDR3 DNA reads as TGTGCCAGCAGCCTCTCTGTGACTAGCGGGAACCACGAGCAGTACTTC. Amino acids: CASSLSVTSGNHEQYF.

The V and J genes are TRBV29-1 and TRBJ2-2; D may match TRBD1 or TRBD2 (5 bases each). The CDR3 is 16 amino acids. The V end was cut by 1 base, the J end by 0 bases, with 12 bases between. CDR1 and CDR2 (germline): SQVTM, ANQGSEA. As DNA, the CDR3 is TGCAGCGTTGAAGGGACCGGGACGGCGAACACCGGGGAGCTGTTTTTT. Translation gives CSVEGTGTANTGELFF.

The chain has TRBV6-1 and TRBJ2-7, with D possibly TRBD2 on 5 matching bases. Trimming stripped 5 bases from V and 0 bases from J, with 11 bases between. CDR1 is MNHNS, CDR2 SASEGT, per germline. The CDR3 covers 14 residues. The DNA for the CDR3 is TGTGCCAGCAGTTCGGAGGTTGCCTCCTACGAGCAGTACTTC. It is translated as CASSSEVASYEQYF.

This chain's CDR3 is CSVGPSDYEQYF. The CDR3 DNA sequence: TGCAGCGTTGGTCCCTCGGACTACGAGCAGTACTTC. The chain combines TRBV29-1 with TRBJ2-7; D is undetermined. CDR3 length equals 12 residues. The germline V gene has CDR1 SQVTM and CDR2 ANQGSEA. The V end was cut by 4 bases, the J end by 3 bases, with 10 bases between.

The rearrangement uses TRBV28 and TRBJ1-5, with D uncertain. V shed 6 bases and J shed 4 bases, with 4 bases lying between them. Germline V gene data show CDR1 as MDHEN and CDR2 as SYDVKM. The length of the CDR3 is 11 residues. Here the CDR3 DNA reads TGTGCCAGCAGCGAAAATCAGCCCCAGCATTTT. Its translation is CASSENQPQHF.

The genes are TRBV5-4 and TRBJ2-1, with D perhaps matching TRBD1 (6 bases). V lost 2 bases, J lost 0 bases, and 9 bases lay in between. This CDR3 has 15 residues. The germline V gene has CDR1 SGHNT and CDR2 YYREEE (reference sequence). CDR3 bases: TGTGCCAGCAGCTTCGACAGGAGCTCCTACAATGAGCAGTTCTTC. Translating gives CASSFDRSSYNEQFF.

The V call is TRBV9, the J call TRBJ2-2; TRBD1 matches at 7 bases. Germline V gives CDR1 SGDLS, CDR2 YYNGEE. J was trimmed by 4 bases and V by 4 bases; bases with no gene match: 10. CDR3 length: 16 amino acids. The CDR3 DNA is TGTGCCAGCAGCTTGGGACAGAGCGCCTCCACCGGGGAGCTGTTTTTT. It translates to CASSLGQSASTGELFF. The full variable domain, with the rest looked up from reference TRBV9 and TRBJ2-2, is DSGVTQTPKHLITATGQRVTLRCSPRSGDLSVYWYQQSLDQGLQFLIQYYNGEERAKGNILERFSAQQFPDLHSELNLSSLELGDSALYFCASSLGQSASTGELFFGEGSRLTVL.

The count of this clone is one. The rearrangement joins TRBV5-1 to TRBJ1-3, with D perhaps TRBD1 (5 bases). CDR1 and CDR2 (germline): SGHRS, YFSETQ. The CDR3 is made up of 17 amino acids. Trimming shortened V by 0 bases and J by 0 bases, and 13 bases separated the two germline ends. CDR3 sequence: CASSLGSGGDSGNTIYF. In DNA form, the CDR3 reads TGCGCCAGCAGCTTGGGATCTGGGGGAGACTCTGGAAACACCATATATTTT.

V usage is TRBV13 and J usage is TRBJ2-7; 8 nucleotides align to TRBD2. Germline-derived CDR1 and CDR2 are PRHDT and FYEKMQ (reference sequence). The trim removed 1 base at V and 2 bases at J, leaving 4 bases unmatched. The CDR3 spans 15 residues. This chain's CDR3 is CASSLDPSGPYEQYF. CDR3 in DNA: TGTGCCAGCAGCTTAGATCCTAGCGGGCCCTACGAGCAGTACTTC.

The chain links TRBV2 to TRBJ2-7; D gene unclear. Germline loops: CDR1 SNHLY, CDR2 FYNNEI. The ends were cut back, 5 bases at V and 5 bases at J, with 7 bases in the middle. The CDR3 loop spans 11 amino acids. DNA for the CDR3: TGTGCCAGCAGTCAGTCGGACGAGCAGTACTTC. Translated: CASSQSDEQYF. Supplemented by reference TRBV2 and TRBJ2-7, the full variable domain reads EPEVTQTPSHQVTQMGQEVILRCVPISNHLYFYWYRQILGQKVEFLVSFYNNEISEKSEIFDDQFSVERPDGSNFTLKIRSTKLEDSAMYFCASSQSDEQYFGPGTRLTVT.

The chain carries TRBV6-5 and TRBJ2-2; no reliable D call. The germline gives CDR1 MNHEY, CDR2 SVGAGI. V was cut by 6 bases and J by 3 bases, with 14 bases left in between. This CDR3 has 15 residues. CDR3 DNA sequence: TGTGCCAGCAGCCCCCGCTATGGGGACACCGGGGAGCTGTTTTTT. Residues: CASSPRYGDTGELFF.

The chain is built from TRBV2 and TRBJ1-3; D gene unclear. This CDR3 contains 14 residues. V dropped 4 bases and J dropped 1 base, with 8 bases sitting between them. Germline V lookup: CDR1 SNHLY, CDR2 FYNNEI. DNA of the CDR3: TGTGCCAGCAGTGGAAGTGTATCTGGAAACACCATATATTTT. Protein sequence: CASSGSVSGNTIYF.

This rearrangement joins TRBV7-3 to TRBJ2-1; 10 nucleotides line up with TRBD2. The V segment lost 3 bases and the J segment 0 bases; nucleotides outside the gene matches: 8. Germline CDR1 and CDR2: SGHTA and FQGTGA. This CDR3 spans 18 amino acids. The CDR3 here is CASSFGGTSASSYNEQFF. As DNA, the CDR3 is TGTGCCAGCAGCTTTGGCGGGACTAGCGCGAGCTCCTACAATGAGCAGTTCTTC.

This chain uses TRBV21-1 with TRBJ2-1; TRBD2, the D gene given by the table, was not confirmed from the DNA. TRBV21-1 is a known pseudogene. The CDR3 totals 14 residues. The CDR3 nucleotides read TGTGCCAGCAGAATAGCGGGAGGTTGGTATGAGCAGTTCTTC. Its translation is CASRIAGGWYEQFF.

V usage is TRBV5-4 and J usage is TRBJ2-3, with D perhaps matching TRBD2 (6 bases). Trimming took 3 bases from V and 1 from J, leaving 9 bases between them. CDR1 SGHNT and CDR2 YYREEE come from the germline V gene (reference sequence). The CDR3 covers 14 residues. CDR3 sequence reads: CASSSASGTDTQYF. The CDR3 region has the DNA TGTGCCAGCAGCTCGGCTAGCGGCACAGATACGCAGTATTTT.

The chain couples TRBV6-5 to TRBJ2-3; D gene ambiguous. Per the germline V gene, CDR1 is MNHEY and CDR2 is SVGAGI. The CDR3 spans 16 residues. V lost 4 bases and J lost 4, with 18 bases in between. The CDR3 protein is CASSSDQIGVPDTQYF. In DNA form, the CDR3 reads TGTGCCAGCAGTTCCGACCAGATTGGGGTTCCAGATACGCAGTATTTT.

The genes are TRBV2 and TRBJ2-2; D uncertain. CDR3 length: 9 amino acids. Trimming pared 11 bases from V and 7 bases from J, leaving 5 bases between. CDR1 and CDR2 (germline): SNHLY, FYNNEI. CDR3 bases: TGTGCCGCCCACGGGGAGCTGTTTTTT. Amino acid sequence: CAAHGELFF.

In DNA, the CDR3 is TGTGCCAGCAGCCTGGACGTTAGGAACACCGGGGAGCTGTTTTTT. This translates into CASSLDVRNTGELFF. V usage is TRBV6-1 and J usage is TRBJ2-2; D unresolved. Looked up from germline, CDR1 is MNHNS and CDR2 is SASEGT. The V end was cut by 6 bases, the J end by 1 base, with 12 bases between. This CDR3 comprises 15 residues.